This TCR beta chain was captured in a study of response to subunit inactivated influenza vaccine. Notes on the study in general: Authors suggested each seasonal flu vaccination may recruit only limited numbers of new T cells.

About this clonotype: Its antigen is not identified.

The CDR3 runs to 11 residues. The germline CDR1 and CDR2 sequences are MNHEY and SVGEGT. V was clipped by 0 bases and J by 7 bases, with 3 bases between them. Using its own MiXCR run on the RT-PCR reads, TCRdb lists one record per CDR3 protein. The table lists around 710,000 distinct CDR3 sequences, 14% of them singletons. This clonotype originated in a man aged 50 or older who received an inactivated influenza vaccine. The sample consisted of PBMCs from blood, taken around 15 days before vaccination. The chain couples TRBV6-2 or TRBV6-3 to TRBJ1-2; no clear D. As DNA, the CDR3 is TGTGCCAGCAGTTACTCGGTTGGCTACACCTTC. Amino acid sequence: CASSYSVGYTF.